This is a list of T cell receptor beta chains from one sample in a study of vaccination and CD4 T cells after COVID-19. For these receptors, no antigen is known. Each CDR3 protein is one row after TCRdb ran MiXCR on the PCR reads. The table has around 13,000 distinct CDR3 sequences, less than 35% seen once; the top ten hold roughly 8.5%. The sequencing sample was made of CD4+ T cells from blood, cultured in vitro. The receptor set was obtained from a human donor who had recovered from COVID-19. Both conserved end residues are part of each CDR3. Each record gives: D gene, V gene, J gene, clone size, CDR3 protein, CDR3 DNA. A D gene is named only where the DNA matches it firmly. The listing skips clone size in some rows; elsewhere it reads once, few, many or a size class.

>TRBD1|TRBV6-1|TRBJ1-2|few
CASSAFPGQGARAYGYTF
TGTGCCAGCAGTGCTTTTCCGGGACAGGGGGCGAGGGCCTATGGCTACACCTTC
>TRBD1|TRBV2|TRBJ1-5|.
CASSEGTGGNQPQHF
TGTGCCAGCAGTGAAGGTACAGGGGGAAATCAGCCCCAGCATTTT
>TRBD2|TRBV18|TRBJ2-5|few
CASSPGRGQETQYF
TGTGCCAGCTCTCCGGGGAGGGGCCAAGAGACCCAGTACTTC
>TRBD1|TRBV4-1|TRBJ2-5|once
CASSQVFWRDRGKTQYF
TGCGCCAGCAGCCAAGTTTTTTGGCGGGACAGGGGAAAGACCCAGTACTTC
>TRBD1|TRBV5-4|TRBJ1-2|.
CASSSGQGAYGYTF
TGTGCCAGCAGCTCGGGACAGGGGGCATATGGCTACACCTTC
>.|TRBV11-2|TRBJ2-7|.
CASSLELASYEQYF
TGTGCCAGCAGCTTAGAACTAGCTAGCTACGAGCAGTACTTC
>.|TRBV20-1|TRBJ1-3|medium-sized
CSARAAGTTGNTIYF
TGCAGTGCTAGAGCAGCCGGTACTACCGGAAACACCATATATTTT
>TRBD1|TRBV2|TRBJ1-5|.
CASTTGTGGVNQPQHF
TGTGCCAGCACCACCGGGACAGGGGGCGTCAATCAGCCCCAGCATTTT
>TRBD1|TRBV6-1|TRBJ1-1|.
CASSRGQGAGAFF
TGTGCCAGCAGTCGAGGACAGGGGGCTGGGGCTTTCTTT
>.|TRBV12-3/TRBV12-4|TRBJ2-1|.
CASSLLGGLYNEQFF
TGTGCCAGCAGTTTATTGGGGGGACTCTACAATGAGCAGTTCTTC
>TRBD1|TRBV19|TRBJ1-5|medium-sized
CASSNRDRGQGNNQPQHF
TGTGCCAGTAGTAACCGGGACAGGGGGCAAGGTAACAATCAGCCCCAGCATTTT
>.|TRBV9|TRBJ1-1|.
CASSVKDSVAFF
TGTGCCAGCAGCGTAAAGGACAGTGTGGCTTTCTTT
>.|TRBV20-1|TRBJ1-1|.
CSARRSGVNTEAFF
TGCAGTGCTAGACGGTCGGGGGTGAACACTGAAGCTTTCTTT
>TRBD2|TRBV4-1|TRBJ2-7|once
CASSQDQRGGYEQYF
TGCGCCAGCAGCCAAGATCAGCGGGGGGGCTACGAGCAGTACTTC
>.|TRBV29-1|TRBJ1-5|.
CSVRVSDNQPQHF
TGCAGCGTTCGGGTGTCGGATAATCAGCCCCAGCATTTT
>TRBD2|TRBV19|TRBJ2-4|.
CASSIGILAGRKLAKNIQYF
TGTGCCAGTAGTATTGGTATACTAGCGGGTCGAAAGCTAGCCAAAAACATTCAGTACTTC
>.|TRBV27|TRBJ1-6|.
CASSLRAPRDSPLHF
TGTGCCAGCAGTTTGAGGGCCCCAAGAGATTCACCCCTCCACTTT
>TRBD1|TRBV6-4|TRBJ2-1|few
CASSEGTGGYNEQFF
TGTGCCAGCAGTGAAGGGACAGGGGGCTACAATGAGCAGTTCTTC
>.|TRBV5-4|TRBJ1-1|.
CASSTVSNTEAFF
TGTGCCAGCTCGACAGTTTCGAACACTGAAGCTTTCTTT
>TRBD2|TRBV20-1|TRBJ2-1|few
CSARTSGVGQFF
TGCAGTGCAAGGACTAGCGGGGTCGGGCAGTTCTTC
>.|TRBV2|TRBJ1-2|few
CASSGEGRARYGYTF
TGTGCCAGCAGTGGGGAGGGCAGGGCGAGGTATGGCTACACCTTC
>TRBD1|TRBV7-2|TRBJ1-3|few
CASSFGQASIYF
TGTGCCAGCAGCTTCGGACAGGCTTCCATATATTTT
>.|TRBV7-6|TRBJ1-1|.
CASSLTTANTEAFF
TGTGCCAGCAGCCTTACTACAGCGAACACTGAAGCTTTCTTT
>TRBD2|TRBV5-1|TRBJ2-3|.
CASSDTGTRSDTQYF
TGCGCCAGCAGCGACACCGGGACTAGATCAGATACGCAGTATTTT
>.|TRBV2|TRBJ2-2|.
CASKIRGSTGELFF
TGTGCCAGCAAAATACGGGGGAGCACCGGGGAGCTGTTTTTT
>TRBD1|TRBV10-3|TRBJ1-2|.
CAIRASGTGDQEGYTF
TGTGCCATCAGGGCCTCCGGGACAGGGGACCAGGAGGGCTACACCTTC
>.|TRBV6-1|TRBJ1-5|.
CASSIFGITFQPQHF
TGTGCCAGCTCAATCTTTGGCATTACATTCCAGCCCCAGCATTTT
>.|TRBV6-2/TRBV6-3|TRBJ1-2|few
CASSYKDTGRDTF
TGTGCCAGCAGTTACAAAGACACGGGTAGAGACACCTTC
>.|TRBV7-8|TRBJ1-5|few
CASSPNRVQRQPQHF
TGTGCCAGCAGCCCGAACAGGGTTCAGCGCCAGCCCCAGCATTTT
>TRBD1|TRBV12-3/TRBV12-4|TRBJ1-2|few
CASRPQTGDYGYTF
TGTGCCAGCAGACCTCAGACAGGGGACTATGGCTACACCTTC
>TRBD2|TRBV20-1|TRBJ2-1|.
CSARDWLAGNEQFF
TGCAGTGCTAGGGATTGGCTAGCGGGGAATGAGCAGTTCTTC
>.|TRBV10-3|TRBJ1-1|.
CAISGGRGGNTEAFF
TGTGCCATCAGTGGGGGTCGAGGGGGGAACACTGAAGCTTTCTTT
>TRBD1|TRBV6-5|TRBJ1-6|few
CASSLGQDNSPLHF
TGTGCCAGCAGTTTGGGACAGGATAATTCACCCCTCCACTTT
>TRBD2|TRBV2|TRBJ2-3|few
CASSRERSGGGGTDTQYF
TGTGCCAGCAGTCGGGAAAGAAGCGGGGGGGGTGGCACAGATACGCAGTATTTT
>.|TRBV6-1|TRBJ2-7|.
CASTGGRGLNEQYF
TGTGCCAGCACTGGAGGAAGGGGACTCAACGAGCAGTACTTC
>.|TRBV19|TRBJ2-1|few
CASSIPSGYYNEQFF
TGTGCCAGTAGTATTCCGAGCGGGTACTACAATGAGCAGTTCTTC
>TRBD1|TRBV12-3/TRBV12-4|TRBJ2-2|.
CASSLRTGSGTGELFF
TGTGCCAGCAGTCTCCGGACAGGGAGTGGGACCGGGGAGCTGTTTTTT
>.|TRBV7-8|TRBJ1-1|few
CASSSGRNPGTEAFF
TGTGCCAGCAGCTCCGGTCGGAACCCCGGGACTGAAGCTTTCTTT
>.|TRBV9|TRBJ1-2|.
CASSVFPSGGYTF
TGTGCCAGCAGCGTATTTCCCTCGGGCGGCTACACCTTC
>.|TRBV5-4|TRBJ2-5|few
CASSPGGLAKETQYF
TGTGCCAGCAGCCCAGGAGGACTGGCTAAAGAGACCCAGTACTTC
>TRBD2|TRBV6-5|TRBJ2-2|.
CASSYHLVAGDNTGELFF
TGTGCCAGCAGTTACCATTTGGTAGCGGGGGATAACACCGGGGAGCTGTTTTTT
>TRBD1|TRBV10-1|TRBJ2-7|.
CASSGFRDRGPSYEQYF
TGCGCCAGCAGTGGCTTCAGGGACAGGGGCCCCTCCTACGAGCAGTACTTC
>TRBD2|TRBV10-3|TRBJ2-1|.
CATNSGGARDEQFF
TGTGCCACCAATAGCGGGGGGGCTAGGGATGAGCAGTTCTTC
>TRBD1|TRBV4-1|TRBJ1-2|few
CASSSDRGHGYTF
TGCGCCAGCAGCTCCGACAGGGGCCATGGCTACACCTTC
>TRBD2|TRBV24-1|TRBJ2-3|few
CATAQGSSGGPHTQYF
TGTGCCACCGCTCAGGGGTCTAGCGGGGGCCCGCATACGCAGTATTTT
>.|TRBV5-4|TRBJ1-1|.
CASSTPASRGDTEAFF
TGTGCCAGCAGCACTCCGGCCAGTCGTGGAGACACTGAAGCTTTCTTT
>.|TRBV7-9|TRBJ1-2|.
CASSWGVSGEGYGYTF
TGTGCCAGCAGTTGGGGGGTCTCTGGTGAAGGCTATGGCTACACCTTC
>.|TRBV19|TRBJ2-7|.
CASSIRARTYEQYF
TGTGCCAGTAGTATCCGAGCCCGAACCTACGAGCAGTACTTC
>.|TRBV18|TRBJ1-2|.
CASSPPGSADYGYTF
TGTGCCAGCTCACCTCCAGGGTCGGCCGACTATGGCTACACCTTC
>.|TRBV21-1|TRBJ1-4|.
CASSKERVANEKLFF
TGTGCCAGCAGCAAAGAGAGGGTAGCTAATGAAAAACTGTTTTTT
>.|TRBV12-3/TRBV12-4|TRBJ1-1|few
CASSSNGRALGTEAFF
TGTGCCAGCAGTTCAAATGGCAGGGCCTTGGGTACTGAAGCTTTCTTT
>.|TRBV10-1|TRBJ1-3|.
CASSSTGLGNTIYF
TGCGCCAGCAGCTCGACTGGACTTGGAAACACCATATATTTT
>.|TRBV4-1|TRBJ2-2|few
CASSQEVSGVAGELFF
TGCGCCAGCAGCCAAGAGGTTTCAGGGGTGGCCGGGGAGCTGTTTTTT
>.|TRBV5-5|TRBJ1-2|.
CASSLPGASNYGYTF
TGTGCCAGCAGCTTACCAGGGGCTTCGAACTATGGCTACACCTTC
>.|TRBV10-3|TRBJ2-7|.
CAIGTGASYEQYF
TGTGCCATCGGCACAGGCGCTTCCTACGAGCAGTACTTC
>TRBD1|TRBV30|TRBJ1-2|.
CAWSVQGTGVGYTF
TGTGCCTGGAGTGTACAAGGGACAGGGGTCGGCTACACCTTC
>.|TRBV6-2/TRBV6-3|TRBJ2-1|few
CASSYSQASLYNEQFF
TGTGCCAGCAGTTACTCGCAGGCATCGTTATACAATGAGCAGTTCTTC
>.|TRBV6-5|TRBJ2-3|.
CASSYSGHYTDTQYF
TGTGCCAGCAGTTACTCAGGGCACTACACAGATACGCAGTATTTT
>TRBD2|TRBV11-3|TRBJ2-7|.
CASSFIWSGVSYEQYF
TGTGCCAGCAGCTTCATTTGGAGCGGGGTCTCCTACGAGCAGTACTTC
>.|TRBV19|TRBJ1-1|few
CASSIDVLGTEAFF
TGTGCCAGTAGTATAGATGTGCTAGGGACTGAAGCTTTCTTT